This T cell receptor beta chain was sequenced in a study of cytomegalovirus exposure and HLA in healthy donors. Findings and limits, study-wide: Later on, an analysis tied around 17,000 TCR beta sequences to HLA alleles at 0.05 false discovery rate.

With 60 Vbeta and 13 Jbeta primers, the PCR was carried out. Clones were sequenced by immunoSEQ multiplex PCR, and TCRdb holds only the in-frame ones, with some missing. Of 60,000 to 70,000 clones listed, around 76% are singletons. Turning to this clone: Its antigen is undetermined.

This receptor was identified in a man over 45 in good health and CMV-seronegative. Material: PBMCs.

The CDR3 spells CASSETNQETQYF. The CDR3 DNA is TGCGCCAGCAGTGAAACTAACCAAGAGACCCAGTACTTC. The V call is TRBV10-1, the J call TRBJ2-5; D gene unclear. This CDR3 has 13 amino acids. In germline, CDR1 is WNHNN, CDR2 SYGVQD (reference sequence). The V end lost 3 bases, the J end lost 0 bases, and 5 bases lay between the germline ends.